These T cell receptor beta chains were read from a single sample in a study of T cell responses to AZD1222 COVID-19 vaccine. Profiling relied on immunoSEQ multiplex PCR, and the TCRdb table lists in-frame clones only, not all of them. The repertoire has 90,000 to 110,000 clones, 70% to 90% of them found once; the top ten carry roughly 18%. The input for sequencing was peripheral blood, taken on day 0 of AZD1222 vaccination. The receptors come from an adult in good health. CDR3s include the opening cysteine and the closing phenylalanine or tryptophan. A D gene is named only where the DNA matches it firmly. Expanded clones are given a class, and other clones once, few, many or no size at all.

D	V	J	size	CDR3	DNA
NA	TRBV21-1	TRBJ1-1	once	CASSRLGQGARVSTEAFF	TGTGCCAGCAGCCGCCTCGGACAGGGGGCCCGAGTGAGCACTGAAGCTTTCTTT
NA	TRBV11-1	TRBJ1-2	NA	CASSSGGTRDSYGYTF	TGTGCCAGCAGCTCCGGTGGGACGCGCGACAGCTATGGCTACACCTTC
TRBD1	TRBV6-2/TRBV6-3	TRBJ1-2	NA	CASSQRQGEMRYGYTF	TGTGCCAGCAGTCAGAGACAGGGGGAGATGCGCTATGGCTACACCTTC
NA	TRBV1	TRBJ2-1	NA	CTSSLRSGNNEQFF	TGCACCAGCAGCCTTAGGAGCGGCAACAATGAGCAGTTCTTC
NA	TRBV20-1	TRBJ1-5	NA	CSASTQIADQPQHF	TGCAGTGCTAGTACCCAAATCGCGGATCAGCCCCAGCATTTT
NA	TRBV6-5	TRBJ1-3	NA	CASRKSAGNTIYF	TGTGCCAGCAGGAAGTCCGCAGGAAACACCATATATTTT
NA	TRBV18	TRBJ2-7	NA	CASSPGQYYEQYF	TGTGCCAGCTCACCAGGACAGTACTACGAGCAGTACTTC
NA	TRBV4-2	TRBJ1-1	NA	CASSQDLGGRNTEAFF	TGTGCCAGCAGCCAAGATTTGGGGGGCAGGAACACTGAAGCTTTCTTT
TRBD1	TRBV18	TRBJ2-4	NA	CASSTGQAAAKNIQYF	TGTGCCAGCTCAACGGGACAGGCAGCAGCCAAAAACATTCAGTACTTC
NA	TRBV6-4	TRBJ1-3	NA	CASSDSVIRSGNTIYF	TGTGCCAGCAGTGACTCGGTCATCCGCTCTGGAAACACCATATATTTT
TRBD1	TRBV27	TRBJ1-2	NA	CASSPGQGALYYGYTF	TGTGCCAGCAGTCCGGGACAGGGGGCGCTTTACTATGGCTACACCTTC
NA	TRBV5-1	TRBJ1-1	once	CASSPRVVKNTEAFF	TGCGCCAGCAGCCCCCGGGTAGTCAAGAACACTGAAGCTTTCTTT
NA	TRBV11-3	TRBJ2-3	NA	CASSRVPSTDTQYF	TGTGCCAGCAGCCGGGTCCCTAGCACAGATACGCAGTATTTT
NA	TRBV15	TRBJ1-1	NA	CATSRAARGIIDTEAFF	TGTGCCACCAGCAGAGCCGCGAGGGGGATTATTGACACTGAAGCTTTCTTT
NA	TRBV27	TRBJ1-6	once	CASSVVGNSPLHF	TGTGCCAGCAGTGTTGTGGGTAATTCACCCCTCCACTTT
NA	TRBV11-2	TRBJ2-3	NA	CASSLGAGPTDTQYF	TGTGCCAGCAGCTTAGGTGCGGGGCCCACAGATACGCAGTATTTT
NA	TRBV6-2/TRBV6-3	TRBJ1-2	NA	CASSYPGTFNYGYTF	TGTGCCAGCAGTTACCCCGGGACATTTAACTATGGCTACACCTTC
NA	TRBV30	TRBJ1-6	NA	CASDRGGSPLHF	TGTGCCTCAGACCGGGGGGGTTCACCCCTCCACTTT
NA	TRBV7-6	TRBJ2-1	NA	CASSSLGGGLNEQFF	TGTGCCAGCAGCTCCCTGGGCGGAGGGCTTAATGAGCAGTTCTTC
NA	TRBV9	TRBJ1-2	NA	CASSVAVSDGAIYFAGYGYTF	TGTGCCAGCAGCGTAGCTGTCTCCGATGGGGCAATCTATTTCGCGGGGTATGGCTACACCTTC
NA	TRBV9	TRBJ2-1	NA	CASSVAVGEQFF	TGTGCCAGCAGCGTAGCAGTTGGGGAGCAGTTCTTC
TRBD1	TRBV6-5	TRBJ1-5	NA	CASSVDRGFQPQHF	TGTGCCAGCAGCGTGGACAGGGGGTTTCAGCCCCAGCATTTT
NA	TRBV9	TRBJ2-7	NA	CASSVDWRYEQYF	TGTGCCAGCAGCGTAGATTGGAGGTACGAGCAGTACTTC
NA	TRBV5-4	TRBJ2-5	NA	CASSLVGYETQYF	TGTGCCAGCAGCTTGGTGGGGTACGAGACCCAGTACTTC
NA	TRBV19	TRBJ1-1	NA	CASREPRGSYTEAFF	TGTGCCAGTAGGGAACCAAGGGGTTCTTACACTGAAGCTTTCTTT
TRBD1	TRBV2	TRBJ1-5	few	CASSADRGGQPQHF	TGTGCCAGCAGTGCCGACAGGGGAGGTCAGCCCCAGCATTTT
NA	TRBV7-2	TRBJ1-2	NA	CASSLPGTYGYTF	TGTGCCAGCAGCTTACCGGGAACCTATGGCTACACCTTC